A single T cell receptor beta chain is shown here with its context. The antigen is not known. The data originate from a study of response to subunit inactivated influenza vaccine. TCRdb reprocessed the RT-PCR reads with MiXCR, giving one entry per CDR3 protein. The table records approximately 730,000 distinct CDR3 sequences, approximately 14% of them present only once. CDR1 is SGHRS and CDR2 is YFSETQ in the germline V gene. The CDR3 sequence is 16 residues long. With V trimmed by 4 bases and J by 4 bases, 9 bases remained unmatched. Whole-study results and caveats: The authors offered the suggestion that each seasonal influenza vaccination recruits few new T cells.

The rearrangement uses TRBV5-1 and TRBJ2-2; 8 positions agree with TRBD1. The origin of this receptor is a man aged 50-60 years who received an inactivated influenza vaccine. The starting material was PBMCs from blood, obtained 14 days before vaccination. For the CDR3, the DNA is TGCGCCAGCAGCCGTCGGGGACAGGACTTCACCGGGGAGCTGTTTTTT. It translates to CASSRRGQDFTGELFF.